Sequencing of this T cell receptor (beta chain) was carried out in a study of early T cells in non-severe SARS-CoV-2 infection. Study overall: Sequenced material consisted of bulk RNA (from unsorted whole blood), and chains were unpaired.

Individual cDNA molecules received unique molecular identifiers during library preparation. TCRdb called the 5' RACE reads again in MiXCR, with one record for every CDR3 protein. Here the sample spans 30,000 or so distinct CDR3 sequences, 5.5% to 8% being singletons. At least ten counts were recorded for this clonotype. The antigen remains undetermined. Study-wide results and limits: VDJdb-based matching was biased toward anti-spike CD8 responses and missed private and CD4 specificities.

The CDR3 consists of 11 residues. V lost 8 bases and J 1 base, leaving 5 bases between the germline ends. The V gene's germline CDR1 is LNHNV and CDR2 YYDKDF (reference sequence). This receptor was taken from an adult who was a healthcare worker with PCR-confirmed SARS-CoV-2 infection or an uninfected control (not recorded which). Sequencing was performed on whole blood. The chain carries TRBV15 and TRBJ1-1, with D uncertain. CDR3 in DNA: TGTGCCACCCAGAGGAACACTGAAGCTTTCTTT. Amino acids: CATQRNTEAFF.